The subject of this entry is one T cell receptor (beta chain). In this sample, this clone turned up once. The antigen this receptor binds is unknown. No per-base quality is available; no much larger clone lies one base away. This entry belongs to a study of blood T cell repertoires in COVID-19 (dated by TCRdb to about 2020). Some background on the complete study: Samples covering the acute and convalescent phases of COVID-19 were provided by collaborators in the United States, Italy and Spain. The samples were drawn from two sources: the first 160 participants of the ongoing ImmuneRACE study, and 1,000 to 1,500 subjects contributed by 6 global collaborators. Nearly every sample came with metadata listing a de-identified subject ID, COVID-19 status, age in years and sex. The repertoires were made available in a free public database intended to serve as a resource for research on the immune response to SARS-CoV-2. Deeply sampled blood TCRbeta repertoires from subjects exposed to, actively infected with, or recovered from COVID-19 were included in the dataset. Where available, HLA class I and class II types were taken from metadata supplied by the sample provider and were not determined by assay-based typing. The material from the prospective study consisted of cDNA or gDNA derived from T cells, B-cell-depleted T cells, or PBMCs. The paper as a whole reports these results and caveats: The amount of clinical and demographic metadata varied by source and participant and was provided uncurated.

The CDR3, cysteine through phenylalanine, is 16 amino acids long. Just the 48-base CDR3 DNA is kept, in frame starting at base 1. Relative to germline, V is missing 5 bases and J is missing 3 bases, with 8 bases of the junction outside any gene match. Sequences SGHAT (CDR1) and FQNNGV (CDR2) are obtained from the germline V gene. Whole blood was collected in K2EDTA tubes by collaborating institutions according to the institutions' own protocols. For TCRbeta analysis, collaborators shipped samples as frozen whole blood, isolated PBMCs, or DNA extracted from either of those sample types. The immunoSEQ Assay, a bias-controlled multiplex PCR, was used to amplify TCRbeta CDR3 regions from genomic DNA. The study's processing was this. Within the assay, amplification of reference gene primers was used to estimate how many nucleated cells each sample contained. To quantify the absolute abundance of each unique TCRbeta CDR3 rearrangement, sequence reads were collapsed and filtered. Productive Simpson clonality was computed per sample as the square root of Simpson's diversity index over productive rearrangements. TCRdb re-hosts the immuneACCESS table, in-frame sequences only. Its copies lack some clones; in the studies checked, an unresolved V gene accounts for under half of them, and the cause for the rest is not known. That table furnishes V, J and clone size, whereas the DNA furnished D and trimming. Counted in this sample were roughly 88,000 clones; 80% to 95% of them appeared once. Clones ranked in the top ten supply under 5% of the sample.

The sample was peripheral blood. The origin of this receptor is a woman aged 45-60 years in a cohort sampled during active COVID-19. The chain was built from TRBV11-2 and TRBJ2-2, and TRBD1 aligns with 8 junction nucleotides. The CDR3 is CASSRRDRRYTGELFF. The DNA sequence is given as TGTGCCAGCAGCAGACGGGACAGGCGATACACCGGGGAGCTGTTTTTT.